This T cell receptor beta chain was captured in a study of T cell responses to AZD1222 COVID-19 vaccine. TCRdb's table, derived via immunoSEQ multiplex PCR, lists solely in-frame clones and lacks some. Here the sample spans some 140,000 clones, 91% being singletons. The germline V gene has CDR1 MDHEN and CDR2 SYDVKM. The germline V and J ends were trimmed by 8 bases and 1 base, with 14 bases remaining between them. This CDR3 is 14 amino acids long. Sequences were derived from peripheral blood, sampled on day 0 of AZD1222 vaccination. The clonotype comes from an adult in good health. V gene TRBV28 combines with J gene TRBJ1-2; possibly TRBD1 for D (5 bases). In DNA, the CDR3 is TGTGCCAGCTCCTCGGGACTCCTTAACTATGGCTACACCTTC. Translating it yields CASSSGLLNYGYTF.